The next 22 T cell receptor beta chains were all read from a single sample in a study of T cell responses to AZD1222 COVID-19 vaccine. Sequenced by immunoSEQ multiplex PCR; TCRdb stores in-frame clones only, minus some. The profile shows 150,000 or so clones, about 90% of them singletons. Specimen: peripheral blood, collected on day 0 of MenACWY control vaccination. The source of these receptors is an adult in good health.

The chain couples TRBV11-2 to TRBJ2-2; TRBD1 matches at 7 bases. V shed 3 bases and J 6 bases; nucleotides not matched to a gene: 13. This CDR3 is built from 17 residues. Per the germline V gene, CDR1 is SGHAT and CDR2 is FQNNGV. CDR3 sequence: CASSFPREGARSGELFF. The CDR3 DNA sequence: TGTGCCAGCAGCTTCCCCCGTGAGGGGGCAAGGTCCGGGGAGCTGTTTTTT.

CDR3 sequence (DNA): TGTGCCAGCTCACCAAGGGGTCTCCCCTACGAGCAGTACGTC. Translated: CASSPRGLPYEQYV. The chain employs TRBV18 and TRBJ2-7, with D perhaps matching TRBD1 (5 bases). This CDR3 comprises 14 residues. V was pared by 2 bases and J by 2 bases, with 10 bases between. CDR1 and CDR2 from the germline V gene are KGHSH and LQKENI.

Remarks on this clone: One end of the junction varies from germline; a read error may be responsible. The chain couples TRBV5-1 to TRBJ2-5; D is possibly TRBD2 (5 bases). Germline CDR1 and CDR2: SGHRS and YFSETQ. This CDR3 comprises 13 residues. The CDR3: CASSPQRQETQYF. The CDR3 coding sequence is TGCGCCAGCAGCCCCCAGCGGCAAGAAACCCAGTACTTC. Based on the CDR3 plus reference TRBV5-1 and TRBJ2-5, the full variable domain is KAGVTQTPRYLIKTRGQQVTLSCSPISGHRSVSWYQQTPGQGLQFLFEYFSETQRNKGNFPGRFSGRQFSNSRSEMNVSTLELGDSALYLCASSPQRQETQYFGPGTRLLVL.

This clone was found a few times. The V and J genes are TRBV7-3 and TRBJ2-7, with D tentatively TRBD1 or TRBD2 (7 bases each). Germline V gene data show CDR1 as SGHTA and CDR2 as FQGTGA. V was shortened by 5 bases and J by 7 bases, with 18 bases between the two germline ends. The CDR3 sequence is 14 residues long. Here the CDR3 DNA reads TGTGCCAGCAGCCCGGGGGGCAGGGGGAAGGAGCAGTACTTC. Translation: CASSPGGRGKEQYF.

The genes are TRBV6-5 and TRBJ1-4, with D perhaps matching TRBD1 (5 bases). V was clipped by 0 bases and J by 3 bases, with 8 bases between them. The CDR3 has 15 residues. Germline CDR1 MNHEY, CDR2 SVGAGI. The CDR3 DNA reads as TGTGCCAGCAGTTACTCAGGGGCTCCTAATGAAAAACTGTTTTTT. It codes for CASSYSGAPNEKLFF.

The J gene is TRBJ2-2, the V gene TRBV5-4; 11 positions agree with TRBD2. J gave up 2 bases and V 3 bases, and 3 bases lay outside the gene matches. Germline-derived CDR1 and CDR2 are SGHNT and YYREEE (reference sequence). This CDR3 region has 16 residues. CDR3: CASSSGLAVNTGELFF. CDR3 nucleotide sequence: TGTGCCAGCAGCTCGGGACTAGCGGTTAACACCGGGGAGCTGTTTTTT.

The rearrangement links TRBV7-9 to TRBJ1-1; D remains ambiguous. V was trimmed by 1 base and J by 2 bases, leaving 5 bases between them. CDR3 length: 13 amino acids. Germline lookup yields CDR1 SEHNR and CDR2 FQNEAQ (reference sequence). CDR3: CASSLGSNTEAFF. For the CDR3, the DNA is TGTGCCAGCAGCTTAGGGTCAAACACTGAAGCTTTCTTT. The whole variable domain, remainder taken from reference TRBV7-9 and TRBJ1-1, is DTGVSQNPRHKITKRGQNVTFRCDPISEHNRLYWYRQTLGQGPEFLTYFQNEAQLEKSRLLSDRFSAERPKGSFSTLEIQRTEQGDSAMYLCASSLGSNTEAFFGQGTRLTVV.

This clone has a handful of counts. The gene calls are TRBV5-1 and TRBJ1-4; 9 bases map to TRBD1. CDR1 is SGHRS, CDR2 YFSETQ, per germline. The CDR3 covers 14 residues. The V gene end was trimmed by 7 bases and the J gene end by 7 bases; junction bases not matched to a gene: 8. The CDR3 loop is CASGRGQGVEKLFF. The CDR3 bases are TGCGCCAGCGGCCGGGGACAGGGAGTTGAAAAACTGTTTTTT.

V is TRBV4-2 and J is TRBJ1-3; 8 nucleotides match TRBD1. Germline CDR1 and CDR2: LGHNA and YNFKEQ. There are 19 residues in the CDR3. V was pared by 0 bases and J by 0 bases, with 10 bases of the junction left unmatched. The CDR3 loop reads CASSQESRTGTGSGNTIYF. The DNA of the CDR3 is TGTGCCAGCAGCCAAGAGTCTAGAACCGGGACAGGCTCTGGAAACACCATATATTTT.

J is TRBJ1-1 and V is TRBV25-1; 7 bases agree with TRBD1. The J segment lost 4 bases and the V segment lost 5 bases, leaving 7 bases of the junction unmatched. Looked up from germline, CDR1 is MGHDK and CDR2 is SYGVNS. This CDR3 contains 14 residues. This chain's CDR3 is CASSQRGRLTEAFF. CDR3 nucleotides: TGTGCCAGCAGTCAGAGGGGGCGCCTCACTGAAGCTTTCTTT.

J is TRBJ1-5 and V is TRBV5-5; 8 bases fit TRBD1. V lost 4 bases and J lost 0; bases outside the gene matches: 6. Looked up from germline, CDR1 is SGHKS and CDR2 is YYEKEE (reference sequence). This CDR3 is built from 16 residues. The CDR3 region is CASSLGTGYSNQPQHF. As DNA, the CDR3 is TGTGCCAGCAGCCTAGGGACAGGCTATAGCAATCAGCCCCAGCATTTT.

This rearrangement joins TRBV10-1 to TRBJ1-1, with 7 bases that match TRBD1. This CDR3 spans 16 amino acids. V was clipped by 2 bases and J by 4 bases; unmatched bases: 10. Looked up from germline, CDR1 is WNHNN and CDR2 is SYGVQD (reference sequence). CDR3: CASSERTGGRSTEAFF. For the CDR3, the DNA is TGCGCCAGCAGTGAGCGGACAGGCGGGCGTTCCACTGAAGCTTTCTTT.

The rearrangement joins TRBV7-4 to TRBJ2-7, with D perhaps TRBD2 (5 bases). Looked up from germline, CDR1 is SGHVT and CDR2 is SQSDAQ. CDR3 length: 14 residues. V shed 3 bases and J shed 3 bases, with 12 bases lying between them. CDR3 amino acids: CASSFSREGYEQYV. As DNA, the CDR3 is TGTGCCAGCAGCTTTTCCCGGGAAGGCTACGAGCAGTACGTC.

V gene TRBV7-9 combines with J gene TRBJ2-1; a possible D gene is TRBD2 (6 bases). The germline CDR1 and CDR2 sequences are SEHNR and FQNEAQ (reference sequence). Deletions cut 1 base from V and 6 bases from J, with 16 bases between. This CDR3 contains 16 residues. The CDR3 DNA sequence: TGTGCCAGCAGCTTAGAGGGACTCTGGAGGTCCAATGAGCAGTTCTTC. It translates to CASSLEGLWRSNEQFF.

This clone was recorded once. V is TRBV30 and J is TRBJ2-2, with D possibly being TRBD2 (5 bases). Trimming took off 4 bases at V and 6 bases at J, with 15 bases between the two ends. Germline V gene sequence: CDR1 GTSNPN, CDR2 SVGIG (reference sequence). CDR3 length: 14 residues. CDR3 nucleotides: TGTGCCTGGAATATCCTGTACGGGGCCGGGGAGCTGTTTTTT. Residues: CAWNILYGAGELFF.

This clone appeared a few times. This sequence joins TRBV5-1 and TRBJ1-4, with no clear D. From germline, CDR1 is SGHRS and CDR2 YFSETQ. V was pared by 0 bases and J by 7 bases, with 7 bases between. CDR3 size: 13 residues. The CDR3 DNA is TGCGCCAGCAGCTTGGATGGGGTTGAAAAACTGTTTTTT. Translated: CASSLDGVEKLFF. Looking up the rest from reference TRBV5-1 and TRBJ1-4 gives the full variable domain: KAGVTQTPRYLIKTRGQQVTLSCSPISGHRSVSWYQQTPGQGLQFLFEYFSETQRNKGNFPGRFSGRQFSNSRSEMNVSTLELGDSALYLCASSLDGVEKLFFGSGTQLSVL.

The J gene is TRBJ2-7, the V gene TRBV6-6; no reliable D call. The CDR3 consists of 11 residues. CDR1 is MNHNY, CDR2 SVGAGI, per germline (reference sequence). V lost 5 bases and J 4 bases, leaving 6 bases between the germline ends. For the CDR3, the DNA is TGTGCCAGCAGTCCTTATTACGAGCAGTACTTC. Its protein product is CASSPYYEQYF.

The CDR3 nucleotides read TGTGCCAGCAGTGAAGCGGGGACAGGAACGGAGACCCAGTACTTC. This gives the protein CASSEAGTGTETQYF. V usage is TRBV2 and J usage is TRBJ2-5; 8 bases fit TRBD1. Germline V lookup: CDR1 SNHLY, CDR2 FYNNEI. V shed 0 bases, J shed 5 bases, and the junction held 5 bases outside the gene matches. The CDR3 has 15 residues.

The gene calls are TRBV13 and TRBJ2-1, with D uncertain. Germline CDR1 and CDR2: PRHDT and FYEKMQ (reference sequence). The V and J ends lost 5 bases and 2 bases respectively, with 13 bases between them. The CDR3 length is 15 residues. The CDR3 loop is CASSPRRSTYNEQFF. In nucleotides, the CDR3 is TGTGCCAGCAGCCCCCGACGGAGCACCTACAATGAGCAGTTCTTC.

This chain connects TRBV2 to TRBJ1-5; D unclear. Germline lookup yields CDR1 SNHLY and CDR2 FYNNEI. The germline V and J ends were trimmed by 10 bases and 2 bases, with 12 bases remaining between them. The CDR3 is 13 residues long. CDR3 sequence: CATSRTGNQPQHF. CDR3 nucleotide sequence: TGTGCCACGAGCCGAACAGGCAATCAGCCCCAGCATTTT.

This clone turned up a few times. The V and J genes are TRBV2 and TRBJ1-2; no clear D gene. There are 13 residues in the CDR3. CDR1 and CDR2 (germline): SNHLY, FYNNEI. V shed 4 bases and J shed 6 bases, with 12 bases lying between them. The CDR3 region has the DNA TGTGCCAGCAGTGGGTCCTTGGCGGATGGCTACACCTTC. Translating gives CASSGSLADGYTF.

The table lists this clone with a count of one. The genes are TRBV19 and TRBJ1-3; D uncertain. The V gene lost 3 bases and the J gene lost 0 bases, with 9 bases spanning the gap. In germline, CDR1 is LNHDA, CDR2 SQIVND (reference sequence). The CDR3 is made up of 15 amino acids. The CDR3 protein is CASSMRDYSGNTIYF. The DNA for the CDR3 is TGTGCCAGTAGTATGCGGGATTACTCTGGAAACACCATATATTTT.